The 26 T cell receptor beta chains in this list originate from one sample, sequenced in a study of blood T cell repertoires in COVID-19. The protocol was immunoSEQ multiplex PCR, while the TCRdb copy is restricted to in-frame clones and leaves out a portion. The data contain 120,000 to 150,000 clones, 70% to 90% of them seen just once; the ten biggest clones take up 8%. The sequenced sample consisted of peripheral blood. These receptors were taken from an older woman with COVID-19, enrolled during active disease.

This chain uses TRBV9 with TRBJ2-1, with 7 positions matching TRBD2. V lost 4 bases, J lost 0 bases, and 28 bases stayed unmatched. In germline, CDR1 is SGDLS, CDR2 YYNGEE. This CDR3 contains 23 residues. The CDR3 DNA reads TGTGCCAGCAGCAATTCCCTTCCGAGCGCCCTCCAAAAGCGGGGAAGCTCCTACAATGAGCAGTTCTTC. Its translation: CASSNSLPSALQKRGSSYNEQFF. The full variable domain, in which reference TRBV9 and TRBJ2-1 provide the parts outside the CDR3, is DSGVTQTPKHLITATGQRVTLRCSPRSGDLSVYWYQQSLDQGLQFLIQYYNGEERAKGNILERFSAQQFPDLHSELNLSSLELGDSALYFCASSNSLPSALQKRGSSYNEQFFGPGTRLTVL.

The chain joins TRBV6-5 to TRBJ2-7; weak D call: TRBD2 (6 bases). The CDR3 extends over 12 amino acids. CDR1 is MNHEY and CDR2 is SVGAGI in the germline V gene. CDR3 sequence: CGTWGDLGEQYF. As DNA, the CDR3 is TGTGGGACTTGGGGGGACTTGGGCGAGCAGTACTTC.

The chain uses TRBV6-1 and TRBJ1-5, with D tentatively TRBD1 (5 bases). Germline values: CDR1 MNHNS, CDR2 SASEGT. Trimming cost V 3 bases and J 0 bases, with 15 bases left between them. The CDR3 covers 17 residues. In nucleotides, the CDR3 is TGTGCCAGCAGTGAGGGGACTCAGCTTTATAGCAATCAGCCCCAGCATTTT. Translation gives CASSEGTQLYSNQPQHF.

The chain carries TRBV6-6 and TRBJ1-1; D is possibly TRBD1 (6 bases). V was cut by 2 bases and J by 1 base, with 11 bases left in between. In germline, CDR1 is MNHNY, CDR2 SVGAGI (reference sequence). The length of the CDR3 is 15 residues. CDR3 loop: CASSYGRGGNTEAFF. CDR3 sequence (DNA): TGTGCCAGCAGTTACGGCAGGGGTGGGAACACTGAAGCTTTCTTT.

The V call is TRBV6-5, the J call TRBJ2-5, with 8 bases fitting TRBD1. Germline CDR1 MNHEY, CDR2 SVGAGI. J gave up 5 bases and V 6 bases, and 8 bases lay outside the gene matches. The CDR3 covers 14 residues. In nucleotides, the CDR3 is TGTGCCAGCAGCACAGGACAGGGACAGGAGACCCAGTACTTC. Protein product: CASSTGQGQETQYF.

The J gene is TRBJ1-2, the V gene TRBV7-2; D is ambiguous. V was clipped by 5 bases and J by 4 bases, with 8 bases between them. Germline CDR1 SGHTA, CDR2 FQGNSA. This CDR3 has 12 residues. DNA for the CDR3: TGTGCCAGCAGCCCTTCGGGCTATGGCTACACCTTC. This translates into CASSPSGYGYTF.

This clone is a singleton in its sample. J is TRBJ2-7 and V is TRBV5-1, with TRBD1 matching 7 bases. V was clipped by 4 bases and J by 2 bases; unmatched bases: 6. The CDR3 extends over 14 amino acids. Germline CDR1 is SGHRS and CDR2 is YFSETQ. The CDR3 DNA follows: TGCGCCAGCAGCCCGACAGGGACCACCTACGAGCAGTACTTC. This sequence encodes CASSPTGTTYEQYF.

This chain joins TRBV30 and TRBJ2-7, with D possibly matching TRBD2 (5 bases). From germline, CDR1 is GTSNPN and CDR2 SVGIG (reference sequence). V lost 3 bases, J lost 2 bases, and 14 bases lay in between. The CDR3 totals 14 residues. CDR3 coding DNA: TGTGCCTGGAGCGTAGGAGGTGAGGCCTACGAGCAGTACTTC. It codes for CAWSVGGEAYEQYF.

The V call is TRBV2, the J call TRBJ1-5; possible D gene TRBD1, 5 bases. This CDR3 region has 14 residues. Germline V gene lookup returns CDR1 SNHLY and CDR2 FYNNEI. V was shortened by 8 bases and J by 4 bases, with 15 bases between the two germline ends. Here the CDR3 DNA reads TGTGCCAGCGGGGGGGGAGCGGTGAATCAGCCCCAGCATTTT. Protein: CASGGGAVNQPQHF.

The rearrangement links TRBV15 to TRBJ1-1; possibly TRBD1 for D (5 bases). The V gene lost 1 base and the J gene lost 4 bases, with 13 bases spanning the gap. The CDR3 sequence is 15 residues long. CDR1 is LNHNV, CDR2 YYDKDF, per germline (reference sequence). The CDR3 region is CATSRAWGLGTEAFF. As DNA, the CDR3 is TGTGCCACCAGCAGAGCATGGGGCTTAGGCACTGAAGCTTTCTTT.

The chain recombines TRBV3-1 (or the pseudogene TRBV3-2) with TRBJ1-1; D is unresolved. The CDR3 has 14 residues. Germline assignment: CDR1 LGHDT and CDR2 YNNKEL (reference sequence). The V and J ends lost 0 bases and 2 bases respectively, with 7 bases between them. The DNA of the CDR3 is TGTGCCAGCAGCCAAGATCTGAGAAACACTGAAGCTTTCTTT. Its protein product is CASSQDLRNTEAFF.

The chain recombines TRBV6-5 with TRBJ1-5; TRBD1 might be the D (5 bases). CDR1 and CDR2 from the germline V gene are MNHEY and SVGAGI. V shed 8 bases and J shed 0 bases, with 8 bases lying between them. There are 13 residues in the CDR3. CDR3 in DNA: TGTGCCAGCTTACAGGTTAGCAATCAGCCCCAGCATTTT. Its protein is CASLQVSNQPQHF.

The chain joins TRBV7-9 to TRBJ1-4; no reliable D call. The germline V and J ends were trimmed by 5 bases and 6 bases, with 16 bases remaining between them. CDR1 and CDR2 from the germline V gene are SEHNR and FQNEAQ (reference sequence). This CDR3 is 15 amino acids long. CDR3 sequence: CASSPREGGDEKLFF. CDR3 bases: TGTGCCAGCAGCCCCCGGGAGGGTGGCGATGAAAAACTGTTTTTT.

The rearrangement links TRBV29-1 to TRBJ2-3, with 8 bases that match TRBD1. CDR1 and CDR2 (germline): SQVTM, ANQGSEA. V lost 8 bases, J lost 1 base, and 5 bases stayed unmatched. There are 13 residues in the CDR3. CDR3 in amino acids: CSSQGQGTDTQYF. For the CDR3, the DNA is TGCAGCTCTCAGGGACAGGGCACAGATACGCAGTATTTT.

This sequence joins TRBV13 and TRBJ2-3, with 10 bases fitting TRBD2. This CDR3 has 19 amino acids. The J segment lost 0 bases and the V segment lost 3 bases, leaving 12 bases of the junction unmatched. Germline assignment: CDR1 PRHDT and CDR2 FYEKMQ (reference sequence). CDR3 DNA: TGTGCCAGCAGCTTTGCGGCGAGCGGGGGGGATCTTAGCACAGATACGCAGTATTTT. Residues: CASSFAASGGDLSTDTQYF.

The gene calls are TRBV10-3 and TRBJ2-7, with 7 bases aligning to TRBD1. J lost 6 bases, V lost 5 bases, and 7 bases had no gene match. Germline loops: CDR1 ENHRY, CDR2 SYGVKD. The CDR3 has 13 amino acids. The CDR3 DNA reads TGTGCCATCAGTCCCCGGGACAGTCGCGAGCAGTACTTC. Residues: CAISPRDSREQYF.

This clone was seen more than once but under ten times. The V call is TRBV6-5, the J call TRBJ2-3, with D tentatively TRBD1 (5 bases). V lost 2 bases and J lost 4, with 16 bases in between. The germline gives CDR1 MNHEY, CDR2 SVGAGI. The CDR3 spans 16 residues. As DNA, the CDR3 is TGTGCCAGCAGTTACGGGCGTCAGGGTATTGCAGATACGCAGTATTTT. This gives the protein CASSYGRQGIADTQYF.

The V gene is TRBV9, the J gene TRBJ1-2; D is undetermined. The CDR3 loop spans 12 amino acids. The germline CDR1 and CDR2 sequences are SGDLS and YYNGEE. V was clipped by 1 base and J by 6 bases, with 7 bases between them. The CDR3 loop is CASSVMRDGYTF. The CDR3 bases are TGTGCCAGCAGCGTAATGAGGGATGGCTACACCTTC.

This clone appeared a few times. The genes are TRBV27 and TRBJ1-5; 7 bases line up with TRBD1. CDR1 and CDR2 (germline): MNHEY, SMNVEV (reference sequence). Losses at the gene ends were 3 bases for V and 5 bases for J; bases not matched to a gene: 10. The CDR3 spans 16 residues. As DNA, the CDR3 is TGTGCCAGCAGTTTGCGAGGGAGACAGGGTTATCAGCCCCAGCATTTT. This gives the protein CASSLRGRQGYQPQHF.

Comments on this clone: Mismatch with germline at one junction end may stem from a read error. V usage is TRBV7-7 and J usage is TRBJ2-3, with 8 nucleotides matching TRBD2. Looked up from germline, CDR1 is SSHAT and CDR2 is FNYEAQ (reference sequence). This CDR3 contains 15 residues. The CDR3 here is CASSLEAGGTDTQYF. The CDR3 nucleotides read TGTGCTAGCAGCTTAGAAGCGGGGGGCACAGATACGCAGTATTTT.

The chain combines TRBV5-5 with TRBJ2-6, with D possibly being TRBD1 (6 bases). This CDR3 has 16 amino acids. Germline CDR1 and CDR2: SGHKS and YYEKEE (reference sequence). Trimming pared 1 base from V and 2 bases from J, leaving 10 bases between. CDR3 sequence reads: CASSLSAGAGANVLTF. Written as DNA, the CDR3 is TGTGCCAGCAGCTTGTCGGCAGGGGCTGGGGCCAACGTCCTGACTTTC.

The chain carries TRBV5-6 and TRBJ1-2; perhaps TRBD1 as D (5 bases). V lost 0 bases, J lost 6 bases, and 12 bases lay in between. From germline, CDR1 is SGHDT and CDR2 YYEEEE. This CDR3 has 14 residues. The chain's CDR3 is CASSLGAWGDGYTF. The DNA for the CDR3 is TGTGCCAGCAGCTTGGGTGCATGGGGGGATGGCTACACCTTC.

V and J are TRBV18 and TRBJ2-5; D remains ambiguous. Germline V lookup: CDR1 KGHSH, CDR2 LQKENI. CDR3 length: 12 amino acids. V lost 5 bases to trimming and J lost 3 bases, with 7 bases between them. CDR3 sequence (DNA): TGTGCCAGCTCAGCTTCGGAAGAGACCCAGTACTTC. Translating gives CASSASEETQYF.

The V call is TRBV9, the J call TRBJ2-2, with D maybe TRBD1 (5 bases). V was shortened by 0 bases and J by 3 bases, with 9 bases between the two germline ends. The CDR3 spans 15 residues. Germline assignment: CDR1 SGDLS and CDR2 YYNGEE. The CDR3 DNA is TGTGCCAGCAGCGTAGTGGAAGGGGACACCGGGGAGCTGTTTTTT. This codes for CASSVVEGDTGELFF.

In its sample, this clone ranks as medium-sized. The chain carries TRBV27 and TRBJ1-1; a possible D gene is TRBD1 (5 bases). The V end was cut by 0 bases, the J end by 4 bases, with 12 bases between. Germline V gives CDR1 MNHEY, CDR2 SMNVEV (reference sequence). CDR3 length: 15 residues. The CDR3 DNA follows: TGTGCCAGCAGTTTATCCCCCACGGGGGTCACTGAAGCTTTCTTT. It translates to CASSLSPTGVTEAFF.

This clone has just one count. The V gene is TRBV6-5, the J gene TRBJ2-6; a weak D match, TRBD1 (6 bases). Germline V gene data show CDR1 as MNHEY and CDR2 as SVGAGI. The V end was cut by 1 base, the J end by 6 bases, with 13 bases between. There are 16 residues in the CDR3. In nucleotides, the CDR3 is TGTGCCAGCAGTTACTGGCTGGGGGCGGAGGCCAACGTCCTGACTTTC. Its protein is CASSYWLGAEANVLTF.